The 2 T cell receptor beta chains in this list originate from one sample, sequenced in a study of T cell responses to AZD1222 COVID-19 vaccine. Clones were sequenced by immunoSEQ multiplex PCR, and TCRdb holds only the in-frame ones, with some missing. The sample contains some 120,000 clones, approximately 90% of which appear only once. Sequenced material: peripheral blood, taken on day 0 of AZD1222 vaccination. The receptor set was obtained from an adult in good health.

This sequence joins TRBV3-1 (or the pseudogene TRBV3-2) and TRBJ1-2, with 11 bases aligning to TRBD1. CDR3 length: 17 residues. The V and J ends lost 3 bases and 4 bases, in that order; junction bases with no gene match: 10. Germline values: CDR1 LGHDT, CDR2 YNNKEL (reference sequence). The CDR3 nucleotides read TGTGCCAGCAGCCAGGCAGGACAGGGGGCGTTTGGCTATGGCTACACCTTC. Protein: CASSQAGQGAFGYGYTF.

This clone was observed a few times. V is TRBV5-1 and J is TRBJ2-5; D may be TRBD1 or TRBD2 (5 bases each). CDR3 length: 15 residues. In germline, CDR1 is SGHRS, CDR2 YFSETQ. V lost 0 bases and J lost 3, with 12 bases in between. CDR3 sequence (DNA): TGCGCCAGCAGCTTGGCACCGGGGCAAAAAGAGACCCAGTACTTC. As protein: CASSLAPGQKETQYF.